Below, 5 T cell receptor beta chains from the same sample are listed, as sequenced in a study of PD-1 blockade in classical Hodgkin lymphoma. Following autologous stem cell transplantation, relapse occurred in every patient, and exposure to brentuximab vedotin varied. The method was immunoSEQ multiplex PCR; TCRdb's version includes in-frame clones alone and lacks a portion of them. The table records around 99,000 clones, 80% to 90% of them present only once. The starting material was peripheral blood mononuclear cells (PBMCs), obtained before the second cycle of nivolumab. Source of these receptors: a human donor with classical Hodgkin lymphoma.

The V and J genes are TRBV6-5 and TRBJ1-5; 8 positions match TRBD1. This CDR3 contains 15 residues. V gave up 6 bases and J gave up 0 bases; unmatched junction bases: 4. Germline lookup yields CDR1 MNHEY and CDR2 SVGAGI. As DNA, the CDR3 is TGTGCCAGCAGCCCCGACAGGGGTAGCAATCAGCCCCAGCATTTT. Its protein product is CASSPDRGSNQPQHF.

The J gene is TRBJ1-5, the V gene TRBV15; D perhaps matches TRBD1 (6 bases). V lost 10 bases, J lost 6 bases, and 16 bases lay in between. The CDR3 spans 13 residues. CDR1 and CDR2 from the germline V gene are LNHNV and YYDKDF (reference sequence). The CDR3 here is CASRGREGQPQHF. CDR3 nucleotides: TGTGCCAGCAGGGGCAGGGAGGGTCAGCCCCAGCATTTT.

A word on this clone: This sample includes further DNA sequences coding for the same CDR3. The chain couples TRBV6-6 to TRBJ1-2; the match to TRBD1 covers 8 bases. Germline trimming cut 5 bases from V and 7 bases from J; bases unmatched to any gene: 9. CDR3 length: 14 amino acids. The germline CDR1 and CDR2 sequences are MNHNY and SVGAGI (reference sequence). CDR3 nucleotide sequence: TGTGCCAGCAGTACCCCGGACAGGGCCACTGGCTACACCTTC. Amino acids: CASSTPDRATGYTF.

By share, this clone ranks as medium-sized. The gene calls are TRBV6-1 and TRBJ1-1; no clear D. Germline V gene lookup returns CDR1 MNHNS and CDR2 SASEGT. The CDR3 has 14 amino acids. The V gene lost 1 base and the J gene lost 0 bases, with 6 bases spanning the gap. This CDR3 is CASSEGGLNTEAFF. CDR3 bases: TGTGCCAGCAGTGAAGGTGGTTTGAACACTGAAGCTTTCTTT.

This chain joins TRBV5-1 and TRBJ1-1, with 7 bases fitting TRBD1. CDR3 length equals 16 residues. J gave up 8 bases and V 4 bases, and 17 bases lay outside the gene matches. CDR1 and CDR2 from the germline V gene are SGHRS and YFSETQ. CDR3 sequence: CASSARSGPQGPEAFF. As DNA, the CDR3 is TGCGCCAGCAGCGCTCGTTCGGGACCACAGGGGCCCGAAGCTTTCTTT. Full variable domain (outside the CDR3, taken from reference TRBV5-1 and TRBJ1-1): KAGVTQTPRYLIKTRGQQVTLSCSPISGHRSVSWYQQTPGQGLQFLFEYFSETQRNKGNFPGRFSGRQFSNSRSEMNVSTLELGDSALYLCASSARSGPQGPEAFFGQGTRLTVV.